One sample yielded the 5 T cell receptor beta chains listed below, sequenced in a study of CD8+ T cells in alopecia areata. Sequencing relied on a cDNA template that was reverse transcribed from extracted RNA. Some clones are missing from TCRdb's copy, which holds only in-frame ones; the method was immunoSEQ multiplex PCR. The sample comprises roughly 70,000 clones, approximately 28% of which are singletons, and more than 13% rests with the top ten. Treatment noted: oral pan-JAK inhibitor, 5-10 mg twice daily. The sequencing here drew on CD8+ T cells sorted from blood, taken at week 4, from a patient treated with tofacitinib. The receptors come from a human donor with alopecia areata.

The chain combines TRBV4-1 with TRBJ2-3, with 10 nucleotides matching TRBD2. The CDR3 has 16 residues. With 1 base clipped from V and 6 bases from J, the junction kept 7 bases outside the gene matches. Germline V gives CDR1 MGHRA, CDR2 YSYEKL. The CDR3 DNA reads TGCGCCAGCAGCCAAGTTGCTAGCGGGAGTAGCGATACGCAGTATTTT. Its protein product is CASSQVASGSSDTQYF.

CDR3 sequence reads: CASSQDRGREQYF. Written as DNA, the CDR3 is TGTGCCAGCAGCCAAGATCGCGGGCGCGAGCAGTACTTC. The V call is TRBV4-2, the J call TRBJ2-7; D is possibly TRBD2 (5 bases). Trimming left V 0 bases short and J 6 bases short, with 9 bases between. Germline-derived CDR1 and CDR2 are LGHNA and YNFKEQ. This CDR3 contains 13 residues.

The rearrangement uses TRBV6-5 and TRBJ2-7, with D uncertain. Trimming removed 8 bases from V and 6 bases from J, with 8 bases in between. This CDR3 contains 10 residues. Germline CDR1 MNHEY, CDR2 SVGAGI. The CDR3: CASRNPEQYF. CDR3 coding DNA: TGTGCCAGCCGAAATCCCGAGCAGTACTTC.

V is TRBV13 and J is TRBJ2-5, with 8 nucleotides matching TRBD2. Germline CDR1 reads PRHDT; CDR2 reads FYEKMQ (reference sequence). J was trimmed by 3 bases and V by 5 bases; bases with no gene match: 8. The CDR3 contains 15 residues. The CDR3 loop reads CASSLQAGVKETQYF. The CDR3 nucleotides read TGTGCCAGCAGCCTCCAAGCGGGGGTAAAAGAGACCCAGTACTTC.

In its sample, this clone was seen a few times. A far larger clone lies a single base away; this is likely a read error. This chain connects TRBV11-3 to TRBJ2-7, with 11 bases that match TRBD2. The CDR3 has 14 amino acids. Germline lookup yields CDR1 SGHNT and CDR2 YENEEA. V gave up 3 bases and J gave up 3 bases; unmatched junction bases: 1. This CDR3 reads CASSLTSGNYEQYF. The CDR3 bases are TGTGCCAGCAGCTTGACTAGCGGGAACTACGAGCAGTACTTC.